This passage covers 24 T cell receptor beta chains from one sample sequenced in a study of shared clonotypes between healthy human individuals. Selected positively for CCR7 and CD45RO-negative, naive CD8 cells excluded terminally differentiated effector memory CD45RA+ cells. The repertoire was sequenced with immunoSEQ multiplex PCR; TCRdb's copy has only in-frame clones and lacks some. Found here are about 820,000 clones, 85% to 95% of them singletons; the top ten hold approximately 25%. The sample consisted of naive CD8+ T cells sorted from blood. All receptors derive from a man younger than 45 in good health.

V gene TRBV5-4 combines with J gene TRBJ2-7; 7 positions agree with TRBD2. The J segment lost 0 bases and the V segment lost 7 bases, leaving 7 bases of the junction unmatched. CDR1 is SGHNT, CDR2 YYREEE, per germline (reference sequence). CDR3 size: 14 residues. Here the CDR3 reads CASGLSGNSYEQYF. In DNA form, the CDR3 reads TGTGCCAGCGGTTTGAGCGGGAACTCCTACGAGCAGTACTTC.

The CDR3 DNA follows: TGTGCCAGCAGTTCTTACAACTCTGGAAACACCATATATTTT. It specifies CASSSYNSGNTIYF. The rearrangement uses TRBV6-6 and TRBJ1-3; D is unresolved. CDR1 is MNHNY, CDR2 SVGAGI, per germline (reference sequence). The CDR3 length is 14 residues. Trimming took 4 bases from V and 0 from J, leaving 7 bases between them.

This chain uses TRBV7-9 with TRBJ2-1; D not resolved. Germline V lookup: CDR1 SEHNR, CDR2 FQNEAQ (reference sequence). The length of the CDR3 is 14 residues. V was trimmed by 5 bases and J by 10 bases, leaving 18 bases between them. CDR3 nucleotides: TGTGCCAGCAGCGGACCCCGAGGAGACGGGGAGCAGTTCTTC. This translates into CASSGPRGDGEQFF.

This clone showed up just a few times. The chain recombines TRBV11-2 with TRBJ1-2; D is undetermined. V was shortened by 5 bases and J by 2 bases, with 6 bases between the two germline ends. The germline V gene has CDR1 SGHAT and CDR2 FQNNGV. CDR3 length: 12 amino acids. The CDR3 DNA sequence: TGTGCCAGCAGCGCCGACAACTATGGCTACACCTTC. Translated, it gives CASSADNYGYTF.

The rearrangement joins TRBV27 to TRBJ2-3; 10 nucleotides match TRBD2. The CDR3 extends over 15 amino acids. J gave up 5 bases and V 3 bases, and 5 bases lay outside the gene matches. Germline V gives CDR1 MNHEY, CDR2 SMNVEV (reference sequence). The CDR3 region is CASSFKAGGLDTQYF. The CDR3 nucleotides read TGTGCCAGCAGTTTTAAAGCGGGAGGGCTAGATACGCAGTATTTT.

V and J are TRBV6-5 and TRBJ1-5; 9 bases are shared with TRBD1. V lost 5 bases and J lost 4; bases outside the gene matches: 3. The length of the CDR3 is 14 residues. CDR1 and CDR2 from the germline V gene are MNHEY and SVGAGI. The CDR3 here is CASSGQGSNQPQHF. CDR3 nucleotides: TGTGCCAGCAGTGGACAGGGGAGTAATCAGCCCCAGCATTTT.

The chain has TRBV28 and TRBJ2-7; the D call may be TRBD1 or TRBD2 (5 bases each). CDR1 is MDHEN and CDR2 is SYDVKM in the germline V gene. The ends were cut back, 7 bases at V and 4 bases at J, with 29 bases in the middle. This CDR3 is 18 amino acids long. The CDR3: CASKELGTPADFRYEQYF. The CDR3 DNA follows: TGTGCCAGCAAGGAGCTCGGGACCCCTGCGGACTTCCGTTACGAGCAGTACTTC.

Worth noting for this clone: Distinct nucleotide sequences in the sample also encode this CDR3. The J gene is TRBJ2-1, the V gene TRBV27; TRBD2 matches at 9 bases. The length of the CDR3 is 16 residues. Trimming removed 1 base from V and 4 bases from J; junction bases left unmatched: 5. The V gene's germline CDR1 is MNHEY and CDR2 SMNVEV (reference sequence). The CDR3 here is CASSLFLAGSYNEQFF. CDR3 bases: TGTGCCAGCAGTTTATTCCTAGCGGGAAGTTACAATGAGCAGTTCTTC.

This chain links TRBV29-1 with TRBJ1-2; D gene ambiguous. CDR1 SQVTM and CDR2 ANQGSEA come from the germline V gene. Trimming removed 7 bases at V and 4 bases at J, with 16 bases between. There are 13 residues in the CDR3. CDR3 sequence (DNA): TGCAGCGCCGAGGTTGGTTCGCTCTATGGCTACACCTTC. Its translation is CSAEVGSLYGYTF.

V usage is TRBV5-5 and J usage is TRBJ1-5; tentatively, D is TRBD1 (6 bases). The CDR3 consists of 16 residues. V lost 4 bases and J 0 bases, leaving 14 bases between the germline ends. The germline gives CDR1 SGHKS, CDR2 YYEKEE (reference sequence). The CDR3 sequence is CASSGGRAYSNQPQHF. DNA for the CDR3: TGTGCCAGCAGCGGGGGCAGAGCTTATAGCAATCAGCCCCAGCATTTT.

The chain has TRBV19 and TRBJ2-1; no clear D. Germline V gene lookup returns CDR1 LNHDA and CDR2 SQIVND (reference sequence). The V end lost 7 bases, the J end lost 4 bases, and 11 bases lay between the germline ends. CDR3 length equals 13 residues. The CDR3 spells CASNGLDYNEQFF. The CDR3 DNA follows: TGTGCCAGTAACGGATTAGATTACAATGAGCAGTTCTTC.

This chain joins TRBV27 and TRBJ2-2, with 8 nucleotides matching TRBD1. V lost 5 bases and J lost 5; bases outside the gene matches: 10. Germline CDR1 MNHEY, CDR2 SMNVEV (reference sequence). The CDR3 length is 16 residues. CDR3 nucleotides: TGTGCCAGCAGTCCCCATGGGACAGGAGGGACCGGGGAGCTGTTTTTT. This encodes CASSPHGTGGTGELFF.

This chain connects TRBV4-3 to TRBJ2-7, with 8 nucleotides matching TRBD1. The CDR3 has 17 residues. Germline lookup yields CDR1 LGHNA and CDR2 YSLEER. Unmatched junction bases numbered 12, after V lost 0 bases and J lost 5 bases. In DNA, the CDR3 is TGCGCCAGCAGCCAAGACTATCCGGGACAGGCTTTGGACGAGCAGTACTTC. Amino acids: CASSQDYPGQALDEQYF.

The chain is built from TRBV10-2 and TRBJ2-7, with 7 bases lining up with TRBD1. CDR3 length: 12 residues. Germline V gene sequence: CDR1 WSHSY, CDR2 SAAADI. Unmatched junction bases numbered 1, after V lost 2 bases and J lost 6 bases. In nucleotides, the CDR3 is TGCGCCAGCAGTGAGACAGGGGCCGAGCAGTACTTC. Its protein product is CASSETGAEQYF.

The rearrangement uses TRBV4-1 and TRBJ2-1; 13 positions match TRBD2. The CDR3 spans 16 residues. Germline V gene sequence: CDR1 MGHRA, CDR2 YSYEKL. V was pared by 4 bases and J by 5 bases, with 5 bases of the junction left unmatched. CDR3 DNA sequence: TGCGCCAGCAGCCCGGGGACTAGCGGGAATCACAATGAGCAGTTCTTC. Translation gives CASSPGTSGNHNEQFF.

The chain joins TRBV7-9 to TRBJ2-7; 7 nucleotides agree with TRBD2. V dropped 8 bases and J dropped 5; count of bases not matched to a gene: 12. The germline CDR1 and CDR2 sequences are SEHNR and FQNEAQ (reference sequence). The CDR3 has 14 residues. CDR3 in DNA: TGTGCCAGCGGGGACGGACCTAGCGGAAACGAGCAGTACTTC. It codes for CASGDGPSGNEQYF. The whole variable domain, remainder taken from reference TRBV7-9 and TRBJ2-7, is DTGVSQNPRHKITKRGQNVTFRCDPISEHNRLYWYRQTLGQGPEFLTYFQNEAQLEKSRLLSDRFSAERPKGSFSTLEIQRTEQGDSAMYLCASGDGPSGNEQYFGPGTRLTVT.

In regard to this clone: The sample holds other DNA sequences that translate to the same CDR3. The CDR3 here is CASSVVSTDTQYF. For the CDR3, the DNA is TGTGCCAGCAGCGTAGTAAGCACAGATACGCAGTATTTT. The chain is built from TRBV9 and TRBJ2-3; the D is unclear. Trimming pared 0 bases from V and 0 bases from J, leaving 2 bases between. Germline V gives CDR1 SGDLS, CDR2 YYNGEE. The CDR3 consists of 13 residues.

V is TRBV9 and J is TRBJ2-2; 9 bases map to TRBD2. The CDR3 has 18 residues. After removal of 2 bases from V and 4 bases from J, the junction contained 12 bases not matched to a gene. Looked up from germline, CDR1 is SGDLS and CDR2 is YYNGEE. The CDR3 region is CASSVVAGERVATGELFF. In DNA form, the CDR3 reads TGTGCCAGCAGCGTCGTAGCGGGAGAACGCGTGGCCACCGGGGAGCTGTTTTTT.

V and J are TRBV6-1 and TRBJ2-1; D not resolved. The CDR3 runs to 15 residues. Germline V gene lookup returns CDR1 MNHNS and CDR2 SASEGT. The V and J ends lost 3 bases and 8 bases respectively, with 17 bases between them. The CDR3: CASSDSQARIDEQFF. The CDR3 nucleotides are TGTGCCAGCAGTGATAGTCAAGCTAGGATCGATGAGCAGTTCTTC.

The chain combines TRBV9 with TRBJ2-1; no reliable D call. V dropped 0 bases and J dropped 5 bases, with 9 bases sitting between them. The CDR3 runs to 14 residues. Germline V gene data show CDR1 as SGDLS and CDR2 as YYNGEE. CDR3 sequence (DNA): TGTGCCAGCAGCGTAGGGCTGGATGACAATGAGCAGTTCTTC. Translating gives CASSVGLDDNEQFF.

Of note for this clone: Within the sample, other DNA sequences also encode this same CDR3. The V call is TRBV7-9, the J call TRBJ2-7, with a weak D call TRBD1 (5 bases). Looked up from germline, CDR1 is SEHNR and CDR2 is FQNEAQ (reference sequence). The length of the CDR3 is 13 residues. V lost 3 bases, J lost 1 base, and 7 bases lay in between. CDR3 DNA: TGTGCCAGCAGCTTCAGGGATTCCTACGAGCAGTACTTC. As protein: CASSFRDSYEQYF.

A note on this clone: Distinct nucleotide sequences in the sample also encode this CDR3. The chain is built from TRBV7-9 and TRBJ2-1; D call uncertain. V dropped 1 base and J dropped 0 bases, with 7 bases sitting between them. CDR3 size: 15 residues. From germline, CDR1 is SEHNR and CDR2 FQNEAQ (reference sequence). For the CDR3, the DNA is TGTGCCAGCAGCTTAGTGGCAGACTCCTACAATGAGCAGTTCTTC. Encoded protein: CASSLVADSYNEQFF.

The gene calls are TRBV13 and TRBJ2-7, with no clear D. The CDR3 has 14 amino acids. Germline loops: CDR1 PRHDT, CDR2 FYEKMQ (reference sequence). Trimming pared 1 base from V and 3 bases from J, leaving 10 bases between. In nucleotides, the CDR3 is TGTGCCAGCAGCTTAGCGGGTCAGCGCTACGAGCAGTACTTC. Amino acids: CASSLAGQRYEQYF.

This clone was seen a handful of times. The CDR3 bases are TGTGCCAGCAGCTTAGCAGGATATAGCAATCAGCCCCAGCATTTT. This encodes CASSLAGYSNQPQHF. The rearrangement links TRBV7-9 to TRBJ1-5, with D hard to call. V lost 0 bases, J lost 0 bases, and 6 bases lay in between. The germline V gene has CDR1 SEHNR and CDR2 FQNEAQ (reference sequence). The CDR3 runs 15 residues.